This T cell receptor (beta chain) was recovered during a study of blood T cells in healthy people across ages (dated by TCRdb to the mid-2010s). For the study in its entirety: In model experiments, roughly one uniquely barcoded TCR beta cDNA molecule per two T cells was captured by template switching. The study measured age-related changes in TCR beta repertoire diversity using deep sequencing normalized with unique cDNA molecular identifiers. The donors were divided into four age groups: young (average around 15 years), middle-aged (roughly 42), aged (approximately 64) and long-lived (nearly 85). Donors of different ages were randomly distributed across sequencing lanes to avoid experimental bias. For two donors (one aged 18 to 30 and one aged 80 or older), the study analyzed two additional independent replicas of 1 million unique cDNA reads from the same blood draw. The paper as a whole reports these results and caveats: Observed TCR beta diversity per million T cells fell roughly linearly with age, and a significant reduction was already apparent by age about 43. Bulk unsorted PBMC profiling prevented conclusive comparison of naive and antigen-experienced compartments. Compared with the aged group, the long-lived group had more naive CD4+ T cells, fewer expanded clones and increased TCR diversity, a pattern suggesting age selection. A strong correlation was found between observed TCR beta diversity and the percentage of naive T cells measured by flow cytometry. Total diversity estimates from one million sequenced T cells were considered lower bounds and underestimates. Because donor CMV infection status was unknown, age-related changes in expanded clonotypes were potentially confounded.

V ends up 1 base short and J 3 bases short, with an unmatched junction base count of 8. Including cysteine and phenylalanine, the CDR3 has 16 amino acids. This entry keeps only the CDR3 DNA: 48 bases, framed from base 1. The germline V gene gives CDR1 as SGHRS and CDR2 as YFSETQ. Library preparation was by 5' RACE. Sequencing was carried out with an Illumina HiSeq 2500. A second PCR of roughly 6 to 11 cycles was run with a J-beta primer mix and a sample-barcoded 5' primer. A template-switch 5' adaptor carrying 12 random nucleotides introduced a unique molecular identifier onto each TCR beta cDNA molecule. Each sample yielded at least 3 million CDR3-containing paired-end reads. The Mint cDNA synthesis kit, primed by a TRBC-specific oligonucleotide, was used to synthesize first-strand cDNA from all RNA. After uracil-DNA glycosylase treatment, a first 18-cycle PCR used universal primers M1SS and BC2_uni_R on all cDNA. In the source study's methods: Normalization of each sample was performed by random selection of 1 million high-quality reads, each carrying a distinct molecular identifier. Instead of being binned into consensus sequences, reads that shared molecular identifiers were thrown out. MiTCR, with a Q25 quality threshold and the strictest error-elimination algorithm, was used for CDR3 identification, clonotype clustering and error correction. A nonparametric unseen species model with Euler transformation was used to estimate a lower bound on total TCR beta diversity. Using fastp at Q25 and MiXCR, TCRdb reprocessed the public reads and kept productive beta chains. Identical CDR3 proteins give one entry, which carries the most common genes and DNA. The authors' filters were not applied to this entry. For this sample the table gives about 670,000 distinct CDR3 sequences, of which under 65% were detected only once. Approximately 13% of the sample is in the top ten clones.

Only a few counts were recorded for this clonotype. The antigen it recognizes is unknown. Base qualities are not provided; no much larger clone lies one nucleotide away. Systemically healthy Caucasian individuals from Russia, 35 to 50 in total and aged roughly 6 to 100 years, were included as donors. Each donor gave around 9.8 milliliters of peripheral blood, collected into EDTA-treated Vacutainer tubes. Ficoll-Paque density-gradient centrifugation was used to isolate PBMCs, with at least 7 million obtained per sample. Trizol reagent was used to extract total RNA from PBMCs, with at least 5 micrograms per sample. The percentages of naive CD45RAhigh/CD27high T cells were determined by flow cytometry on a PBMC aliquot from every donor.

The V and J segments used are TRBV5-1 and TRBJ1-1; 8 of the junction bases match TRBD1. The sample taken for sequencing was blood. The sequence derives from a woman aged 80 or over in good health. The CDR3 has the sequence CASSLTGGRGYTEAFF. The DNA is TGCGCCAGCAGCTTGACAGGGGGAAGAGGTTACACTGAAGCTTTCTTT.